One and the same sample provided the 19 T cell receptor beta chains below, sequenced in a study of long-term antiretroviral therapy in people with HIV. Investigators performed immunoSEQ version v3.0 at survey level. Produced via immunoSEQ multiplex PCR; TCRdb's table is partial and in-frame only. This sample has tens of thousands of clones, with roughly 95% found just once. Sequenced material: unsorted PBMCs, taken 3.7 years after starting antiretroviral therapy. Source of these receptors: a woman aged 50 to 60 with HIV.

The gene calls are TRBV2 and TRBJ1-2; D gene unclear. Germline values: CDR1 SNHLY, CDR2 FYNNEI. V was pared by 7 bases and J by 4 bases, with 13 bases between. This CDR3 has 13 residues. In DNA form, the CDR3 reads TGTGCCAGCAACGGGCAGAGTATCTATGGCTACACCTTC. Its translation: CASNGQSIYGYTF.

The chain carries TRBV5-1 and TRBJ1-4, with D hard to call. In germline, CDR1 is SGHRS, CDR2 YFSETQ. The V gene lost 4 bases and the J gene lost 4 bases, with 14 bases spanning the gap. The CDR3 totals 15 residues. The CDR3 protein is CASSPEASFNEKLFF. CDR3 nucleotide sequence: TGCGCCAGCAGCCCGGAGGCCAGTTTTAATGAAAAACTGTTTTTT.

The CDR3 protein is CASSLTGPVGTKQFF. The CDR3 nucleotides read TGTGCCAGCAGCTTAACGGGCCCCGTTGGGACTAAGCAGTTCTTC. The V call is TRBV7-3, the J call TRBJ2-1; TRBD2 matches at 7 bases. There are 15 residues in the CDR3. V shed 0 bases, J shed 11 bases, and the junction held 10 bases outside the gene matches. The germline gives CDR1 SGHTA, CDR2 FQGTGA.

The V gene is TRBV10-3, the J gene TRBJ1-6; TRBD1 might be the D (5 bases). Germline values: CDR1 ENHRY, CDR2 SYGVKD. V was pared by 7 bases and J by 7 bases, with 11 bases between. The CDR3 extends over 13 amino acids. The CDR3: CAIMSSGNSPLHF. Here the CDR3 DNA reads TGTGCCATCATGAGTTCAGGGAATTCACCCCTCCACTTT.

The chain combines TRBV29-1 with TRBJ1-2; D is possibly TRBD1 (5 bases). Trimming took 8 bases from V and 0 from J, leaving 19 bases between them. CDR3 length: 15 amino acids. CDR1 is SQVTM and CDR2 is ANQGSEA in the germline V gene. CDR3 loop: CSTQGEGGSNYGYTF. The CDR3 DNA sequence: TGCAGCACACAAGGGGAGGGAGGCTCTAACTATGGCTACACCTTC.

As DNA, the CDR3 is TGTGCCAGCAGTTACCCCCCTAGCGGGGGGACGAATGAGCAGTTCTTC. This sequence encodes CASSYPPSGGTNEQFF. The chain combines TRBV6-5 with TRBJ2-1, with 11 bases aligning to TRBD2. Unmatched junction bases numbered 7, after V lost 2 bases and J lost 7 bases. Germline V lookup: CDR1 MNHEY, CDR2 SVGAGI. This CDR3 is 16 amino acids long.

CDR3: CASSYEGGGNQPQHF. CDR3 bases: TGTGCCAGCAGTTACGAAGGGGGGGGCAATCAGCCCCAGCATTTT. This chain links TRBV6-5 with TRBJ1-5, with a tentative D call TRBD1 (6 bases). CDR1 and CDR2 (germline): MNHEY, SVGAGI. The CDR3 length is 15 residues. Trimming pared 2 bases from V and 2 bases from J, leaving 10 bases between.

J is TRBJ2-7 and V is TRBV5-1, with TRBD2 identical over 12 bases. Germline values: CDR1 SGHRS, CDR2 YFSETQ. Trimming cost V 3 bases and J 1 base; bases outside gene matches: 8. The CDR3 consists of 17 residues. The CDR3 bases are TGCGCCAGCAGCTGGGGACAGACTAGCGGGGGATCCTACGAGCAGTACTTC. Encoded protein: CASSWGQTSGGSYEQYF.

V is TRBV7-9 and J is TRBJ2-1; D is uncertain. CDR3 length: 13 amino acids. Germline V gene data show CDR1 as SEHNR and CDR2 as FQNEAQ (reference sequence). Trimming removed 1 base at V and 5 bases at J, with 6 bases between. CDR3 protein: CASSLDPHNEQFF. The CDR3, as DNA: TGTGCCAGCAGCTTAGACCCTCACAATGAGCAGTTCTTC.

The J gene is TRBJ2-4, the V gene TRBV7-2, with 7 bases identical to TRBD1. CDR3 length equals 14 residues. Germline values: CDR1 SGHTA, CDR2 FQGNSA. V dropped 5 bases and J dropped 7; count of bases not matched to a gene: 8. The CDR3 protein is CASSLRQGRNIQYF. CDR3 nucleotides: TGTGCCAGCAGCCTTCGACAGGGTAGGAACATTCAGTACTTC.

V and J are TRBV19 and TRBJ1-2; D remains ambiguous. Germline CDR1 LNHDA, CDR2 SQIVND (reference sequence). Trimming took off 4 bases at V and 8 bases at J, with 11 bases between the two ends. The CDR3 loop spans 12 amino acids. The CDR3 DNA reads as TGTGCCAGTAGTACAGCGGGTGGGGGCTACACCTTC. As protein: CASSTAGGGYTF.

The CDR3 region is CASSATGDGNQPQHF. The DNA for the CDR3 is TGCGCCAGCAGCGCAACAGGGGACGGCAATCAGCCCCAGCATTTT. The V and J genes are TRBV5-1 and TRBJ1-5; 7 bases map to TRBD1. The J segment lost 2 bases and the V segment lost 4 bases, leaving 6 bases of the junction unmatched. The CDR3 covers 15 residues. Germline V gene data show CDR1 as SGHRS and CDR2 as YFSETQ.

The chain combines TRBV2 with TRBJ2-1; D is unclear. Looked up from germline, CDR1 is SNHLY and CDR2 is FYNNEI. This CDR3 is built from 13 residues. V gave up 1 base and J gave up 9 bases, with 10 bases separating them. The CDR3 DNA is TGTGCCAGCAGTGAAGGACGCTCGATTGAGCAGTTCTTC. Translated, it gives CASSEGRSIEQFF.

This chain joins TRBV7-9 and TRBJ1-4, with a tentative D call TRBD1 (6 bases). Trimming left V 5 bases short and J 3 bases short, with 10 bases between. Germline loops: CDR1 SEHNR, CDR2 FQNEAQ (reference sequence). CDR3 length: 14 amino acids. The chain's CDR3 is CASSRGGANEKLFF. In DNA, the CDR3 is TGTGCCAGCAGCAGGGGGGGGGCTAATGAAAAACTGTTTTTT.

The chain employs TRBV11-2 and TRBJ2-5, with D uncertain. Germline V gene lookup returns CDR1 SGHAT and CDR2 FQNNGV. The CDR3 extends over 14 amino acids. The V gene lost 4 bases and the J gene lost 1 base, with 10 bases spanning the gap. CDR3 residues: CASSSLGPQETQYF. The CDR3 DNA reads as TGTGCCAGCAGCTCCTTAGGACCCCAAGAGACCCAGTACTTC.

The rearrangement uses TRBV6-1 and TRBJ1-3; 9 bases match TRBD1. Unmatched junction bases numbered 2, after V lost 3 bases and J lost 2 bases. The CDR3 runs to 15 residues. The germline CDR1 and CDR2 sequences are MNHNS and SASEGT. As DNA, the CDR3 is TGTGCCAGCAGTGATGGGACAGGGCCTGGAAACACCATATATTTT. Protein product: CASSDGTGPGNTIYF.

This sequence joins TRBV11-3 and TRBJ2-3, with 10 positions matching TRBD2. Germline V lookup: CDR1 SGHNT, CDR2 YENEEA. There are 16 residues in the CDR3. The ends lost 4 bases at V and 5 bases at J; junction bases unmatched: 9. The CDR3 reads CASSWLAGVPGDTQYF. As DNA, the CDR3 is TGTGCCAGCAGCTGGCTAGCGGGGGTCCCCGGAGATACGCAGTATTTT. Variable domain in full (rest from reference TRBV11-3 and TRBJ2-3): EAGVVQSPRYKIIEKKQPVAFWCNPISGHNTLYWYLQNLGQGPELLIRYENEEAVDDSQLPKDRFSAERLKGVDSTLKIQPAELGDSAVYLCASSWLAGVPGDTQYFGPGTRLTVL.

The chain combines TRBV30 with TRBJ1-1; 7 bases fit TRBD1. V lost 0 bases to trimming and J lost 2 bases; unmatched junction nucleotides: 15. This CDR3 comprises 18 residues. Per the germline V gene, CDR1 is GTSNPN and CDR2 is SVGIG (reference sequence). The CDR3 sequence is CAWSVQTGDRARNTEAFF. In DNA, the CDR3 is TGTGCCTGGAGTGTCCAGACAGGTGACAGGGCGAGAAACACTGAAGCTTTCTTT.

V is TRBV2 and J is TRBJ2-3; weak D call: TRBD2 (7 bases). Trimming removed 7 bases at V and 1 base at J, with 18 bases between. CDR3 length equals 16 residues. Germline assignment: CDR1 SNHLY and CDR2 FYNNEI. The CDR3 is CASTPRGLAGTDTQYF. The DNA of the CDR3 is TGTGCCAGCACTCCGCGGGGGCTAGCGGGCACAGATACGCAGTATTTT.